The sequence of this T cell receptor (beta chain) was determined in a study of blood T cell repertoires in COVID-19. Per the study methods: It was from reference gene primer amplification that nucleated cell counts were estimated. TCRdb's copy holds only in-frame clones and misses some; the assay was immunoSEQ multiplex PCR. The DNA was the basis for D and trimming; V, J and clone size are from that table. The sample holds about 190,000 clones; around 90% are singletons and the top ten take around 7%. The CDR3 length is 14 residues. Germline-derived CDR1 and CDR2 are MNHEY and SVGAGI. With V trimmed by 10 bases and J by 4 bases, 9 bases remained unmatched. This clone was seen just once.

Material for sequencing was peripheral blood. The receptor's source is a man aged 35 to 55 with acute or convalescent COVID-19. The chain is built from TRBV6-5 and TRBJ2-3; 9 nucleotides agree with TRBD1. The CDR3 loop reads CAMARDRVSDTQYF. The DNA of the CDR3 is TGTGCCATGGCCCGGGACAGGGTGTCAGATACGCAGTATTTT.